The sequence of this T cell receptor beta chain was determined in a study of cytomegalovirus exposure and HLA in healthy donors. General study points: In a later analysis, compared with equally common non-associated chains, HLA-associated beta chains were more expanded. The study listed approximately 170 cytomegalovirus-associated TCR beta chains.

Germline CDR1 reads SEHNR; CDR2 reads FQNEAQ (reference sequence). Losses at the gene ends were 1 base for V and 5 bases for J; bases not matched to a gene: 7. CDR3 length: 15 residues. A note on this clone: What it binds is unknown.

This PCR relied on a set of 60 Vbeta primers and 13 Jbeta primers. The data were produced by immunoSEQ multiplex PCR, yet TCRdb's version contains in-frame clones alone and is incomplete. Its clone listing holds under 90,000 clones. This chain connects TRBV7-9 to TRBJ1-2; 7 bases agree with TRBD1. The origin of this receptor is a female donor in good health and CMV-seropositive. The source material was PBMCs. DNA for the CDR3: TGTGCCAGCAGCTTAGGGACAGGCACTTCGTATGGCTACACCTTC. Translation: CASSLGTGTSYGYTF.